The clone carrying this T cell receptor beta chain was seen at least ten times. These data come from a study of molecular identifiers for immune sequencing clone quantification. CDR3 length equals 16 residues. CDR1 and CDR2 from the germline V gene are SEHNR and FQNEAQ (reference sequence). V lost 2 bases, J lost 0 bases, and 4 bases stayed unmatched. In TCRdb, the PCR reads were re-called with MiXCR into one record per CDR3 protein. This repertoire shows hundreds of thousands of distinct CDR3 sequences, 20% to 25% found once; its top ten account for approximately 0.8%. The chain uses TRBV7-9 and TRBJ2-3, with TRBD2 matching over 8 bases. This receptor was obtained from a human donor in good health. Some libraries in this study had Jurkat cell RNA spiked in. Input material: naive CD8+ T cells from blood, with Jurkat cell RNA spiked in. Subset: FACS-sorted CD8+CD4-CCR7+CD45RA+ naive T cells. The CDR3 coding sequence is TGTGCCAGCAGCTTATTAGCGGGGCCTAGCACAGATACGCAGTATTTT. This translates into CASSLLAGPSTDTQYF.